This T cell receptor (beta chain) derives from a study of T cells expressing NK-cell markers (dated by TCRdb to about 2020). General notes on the study: In sorted CD3+CD56+NKG2C+, CD3+CD56+NKG2C- and CD3+CD56-NKG2C+ T-cell subsets from several donors, TCR beta-chain repertoires were profiled. Among the eight sequenced donors, only one was HCMV-seronegative, while the other seven were HCMV-seropositive. The study sequenced eight donors, all healthy volunteers chosen at random: three men and five women. The libraries were sequenced on Illumina HiSeq 2000/2500, MiSeq or NextSeq, producing 2 x 150 bp reads.

Summary of the overall study and its limitations: In over five donors, the dominant CD3+CD56+NKG2C+ clonotypes were found to rank among the top 10 CD8+ clonotypes and to make up about 1.0-7.5% of CD8+ T cells. Whether the expanded NKG2C-expressing T cell clones were specific for HCMV antigens was left unclear. Those dominant clonotypes were again the most abundant among CD3+CD56-NKG2C+ cells in a handful of donors, at roughly 25-65%.

To determine HCMV serostatus, a commercial ELISA kit was used to detect HCMV-specific IgG in serum. Ficoll density gradient centrifugation was used to isolate peripheral blood mononuclear cells from blood. About this clonotype: The antigen this receptor binds is unknown.

The listed sequencing device is Illumina HiSeq 2000. The TCR beta cDNA libraries were made using 5'RACE template switching, a step that added both a universal primer site and unique molecular identifiers. Synthesis of cDNA was primed from the TCR beta constant segment and was followed by two consecutive PCR amplification steps. As for how the authors treated the data: MIGEC handled demultiplexing of the reads and grouping by UMI, while MiTCR was used to assemble and quantify clonotypes. To exclude erroneous sequences, only TCR cDNA sequences supported by at least two reads were retained. Downstream repertoire analysis used the tcR package, and clonotypes were matched across fractions by CDR3 nucleotide sequence plus V segment. Antigen specificity was annotated against VDJdb with VDJmatch, allowing one amino acid substitution in CDR3. TCRdb reprocessed the sequencing reads and holds a single record per CDR3 protein sequence, with no DNA. These V and J calls originate from TCRdb's pipeline instead of the authors' own analysis. Per the sample table, the count is hundreds of thousands of distinct CDR3 sequences. The ten largest clones add up to under 4.5% of the sample.

From cysteine to phenylalanine, the CDR3 is 15 amino acids long. No DNA sequence is on record. CDR1 and CDR2, looked up from the germline V gene, are SGHRS and YFSETQ. The material sequenced was blood T cells: a sorted CD56 or NKG2C T cell subset, CD4+ or CD8+ T cells, or bulk PBMC T cells (not recorded which). The rearrangement combines TRBV5-1 with TRBJ2-2; the TCRdb D gene call, TRBD2, has no DNA to confirm it. The clonotype was recovered from a man aged 18 to 35 in good health. Donor details come from another sample of the same person, matched by shared clones. The CDR3 here reads CASSLGGLAPGELFF.